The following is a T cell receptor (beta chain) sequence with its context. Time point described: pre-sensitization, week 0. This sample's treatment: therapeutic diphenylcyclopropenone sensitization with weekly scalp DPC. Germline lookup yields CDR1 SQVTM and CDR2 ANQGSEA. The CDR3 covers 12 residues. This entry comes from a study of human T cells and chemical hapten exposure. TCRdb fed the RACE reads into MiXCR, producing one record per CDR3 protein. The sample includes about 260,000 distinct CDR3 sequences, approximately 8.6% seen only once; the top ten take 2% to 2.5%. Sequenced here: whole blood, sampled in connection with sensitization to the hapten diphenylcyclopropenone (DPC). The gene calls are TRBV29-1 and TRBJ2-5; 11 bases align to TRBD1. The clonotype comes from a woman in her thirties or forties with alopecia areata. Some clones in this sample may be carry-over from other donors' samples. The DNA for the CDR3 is TGCCCGGGGGACAGGGGGCAAGAGACCCAGTACTTC. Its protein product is CPGDRGQETQYF.